A selection of T cell receptor beta chains follows, all from one sample in a study of technical replicates of blood from a few donors. Sequencing used immunoSEQ multiplex PCR; TCRdb keeps in-frame clones, though not all of them. The repertoire holds roughly 69,000 clones, 95% to 97% seen once, with about 0.31% in the top ten. Sequenced material: T cells isolated from PBMCs. Receptors originate from a human donor in good health. Both conserved end residues are trimmed from each CDR3. Fields, in order: CDR3 length, J gene, V gene, CDR3 protein.

15,TRBJ2-7,TRBV28,ASTLAVEGEYFNEQY
13,TRBJ2-1,TRBV14,ASSQDLEKQGKKF
11,TRBJ1-2,TRBV7-3,ASSLPGGYGYT
13,TRBJ1-2,TRBV30,AWSELGQGVGGYT
13,TRBJ2-3,TRBV29-1,SVEEGRLSTDTQY
13,TRBJ1-5,TRBV6-5,ASSQKTGRIITQH
10,TRBJ1-2,TRBV28,ASSLGGYGYT
13,TRBJ2-5,TRBV27,ASSLDRGSGETQY
14,TRBJ2-2,TRBV4-1,ASSQVSGAHTGELF
12,TRBJ1-2,TRBV4-1,ASSRLTGNYGYT
7,TRBJ1-3,TRBV27,ATPGLPH
11,TRBJ1-2,TRBV19,ASRRQGRDGYT
15,TRBJ2-1,TRBV4-2,ASSQDDPGSEDNEQF
11,TRBJ1-1,TRBV28,ASLAAGNTEAF
12,TRBJ1-5,TRBV5-4,ASSRGRGDQPQH
10,TRBJ1-5,TRBV28,ASSQGLQPQH
14,TRBJ2-2,TRBV7-2,ASSFVGQGVTGELF
14,TRBJ1-3,TRBV7-2,ASSWHVRGVGNTIY
15,TRBJ2-3,TRBV27,ASSAEGAGGPLDTQY
14,TRBJ2-5,TRBV9,ASSGLLAGYQETQY
12,TRBJ2-7,TRBV7-3,ASSLRALVDEQY
10,TRBJ1-2,TRBV13,ASSPQGNGYT
9,TRBJ1-1,TRBV2,ASSSGAEAF
9,TRBJ1-1,TRBV6-6,ATGTATEAF
15,TRBJ1-4,TRBV2,ASSARQGFYSDEKLF
11,TRBJ1-2,TRBV29-1,SVARERDYGYT
13,TRBJ2-3,TRBV6-4,ASSEGAGETDTQY
12,TRBJ1-1,TRBV29-1,SVVPGVVNTEAF
16,TRBJ1-5,TRBV7-2,ASSLGWSGQGGNQPQH
14,TRBJ1-2,TRBV7-9,ASSLAGSDLTYGYT
11,TRBJ2-5,TRBV11-3,ASTGQYQETQY
12,TRBJ2-3,TRBV7-3,ASSGTGGTDTQY
10,TRBJ2-2,TRBV7-6,ASSRRGGELF
13,TRBJ2-3,TRBV11-1,ASSSYRGNTDTQY
12,TRBJ2-7,TRBV7-2,ASSASSGPYEQY
12,TRBJ1-2,TRBV5-4,ASSWTGALYGYT
13,TRBJ1-3,TRBV7-9,ASSSPLSTGNTIY
12,TRBJ2-7,TRBV27,ASSLYSGFYEQY
13,TRBJ2-7,TRBV19,ASSMGAAVSYEQY
12,TRBJ1-1,TRBV19,ASRNRLSNTEAF
12,TRBJ2-7,TRBV5-6,ASSRTGESYEQY